The 13 T cell receptor beta chains below all came from one sample that was sequenced in a study of vaccination effects on CD4 cells after COVID-19 (dated by TCRdb to the early 2020s). The library came from the immunoSEQ multiplex PCR assay. Entries here come from immuneACCESS through TCRdb and include only in-frame sequences with V and J called. Some clones fail to appear in such tables; in the studies checked, an unresolved V gene covers under half of the shortfall, and the cause of the remainder is unknown. This sample gives 73,000 or so clones in total; around 78% of them show up just once. The ten largest make up approximately 10% of the sample. In the ViraFEST assay, PBMC were stimulated with viral peptide pools, and TCR sequencing was then used to find antigen-specific CD4+ T cell clonotypes based on their expansion. After less than 13 days of culture, CD4+ T cells were isolated with the EasySep CD4+ T cell isolation kit. The absence of prior SARS-CoV-2 infection in healthy vaccine recipients was confirmed by negative nucleocapsid antibodies before and after vaccination.

These receptors are not linked to any known antigen. The sample here was CD4+ T cells from PBMCs cultured with SARS-CoV-2 spike peptides, taken before COVID-19 vaccination. This specimen's cell subset or site label, per the study, means: SARS-CoV-2 spike overlapping peptide pool stimulation. These receptors came from a human donor who received a COVID-19 vaccine.

This clone was counted once. This chain joins TRBV5-1 and TRBJ1-1; D unclear. Deletions cut 1 base from V and 1 base from J, with 11 bases between. The CDR3 sequence is 15 residues long. Germline CDR1 SGHRS, CDR2 YFSETQ. The CDR3 sequence: CASSLWEHKNTEAFF. The CDR3 DNA is TGCGCCAGCAGCTTGTGGGAACATAAGAACACTGAAGCTTTCTTT.

This chain joins TRBV4-1 and TRBJ2-2; D gene uncertain. Trimming removed 0 bases from V and 4 bases from J, with 6 bases in between. Germline V gene lookup returns CDR1 MGHRA and CDR2 YSYEKL. The CDR3 has 14 amino acids. CDR3 DNA sequence: TGCGCCAGCAGCCAAGATTTAGGCACCGGGGAGCTGTTTTTT. It yields the protein CASSQDLGTGELFF.

J is TRBJ1-2 and V is TRBV18; D is possibly TRBD1 (6 bases). Trimming shortened V by 2 bases and J by 4 bases, and 8 bases separated the two germline ends. The germline V gene encodes CDR1 KGHSH and CDR2 LQKENI. The CDR3 contains 13 residues. The CDR3 bases are TGTGCCAGCTCACCAGGACAGCCCTATGGCTACACCTTC. It yields the protein CASSPGQPYGYTF. Looking up the rest from reference TRBV18 and TRBJ1-2 gives the full variable domain: NAGVMQNPRHLVRRRGQEARLRCSPMKGHSHVYWYRQLPEEGLKFMVYLQKENIIDESGMPKERFSAEFPKEGPSILRIQQVVRGDSAAYFCASSPGQPYGYTFGSGTRLTVV.

The chain joins TRBV12-5 to TRBJ2-1, with 8 positions matching TRBD1. CDR1 is LGHNT, CDR2 FRNRAP, per germline. The CDR3 consists of 13 residues. J lost 9 bases, V lost 3 bases, and 4 bases had no gene match. The CDR3 reads CASGLGTGFEQFF. In nucleotides, the CDR3 is TGTGCTAGTGGTTTAGGGACAGGATTTGAGCAGTTCTTC.

The rearrangement uses TRBV6-5 and TRBJ1-6, with D perhaps TRBD1 (6 bases). V lost 2 bases and J lost 6, with 14 bases in between. CDR3 size: 16 residues. CDR1 and CDR2 (germline): MNHEY, SVGAGI. The CDR3: CASSYGAGASNSPLHF. In DNA form, the CDR3 reads TGTGCCAGCAGTTACGGGGCAGGGGCCTCTAATTCACCCCTCCACTTT.

A few counts support this clone. The V and J genes are TRBV3-1 (or the pseudogene TRBV3-2) and TRBJ2-3, with TRBD1 as a possible D gene (6 bases). The CDR3 extends over 13 amino acids. Germline CDR1 is LGHDT and CDR2 is YNNKEL (reference sequence). Trimming removed 6 bases from V and 0 bases from J, with 7 bases in between. This chain's CDR3 is CASSTGSTDTQYF. CDR3 nucleotide sequence: TGTGCCAGCAGTACAGGGAGCACAGATACGCAGTATTTT.

This rearrangement joins TRBV6-6 to TRBJ2-3; weak D call: TRBD1 (5 bases). Trimming left V 5 bases short and J 2 bases short, with 17 bases between. The length of the CDR3 is 16 residues. Germline CDR1 and CDR2: MNHNY and SVGAGI (reference sequence). In nucleotides, the CDR3 is TGTGCCAGCAGTCGACAAAGTTGGGGCCCCACAGATACGCAGTATTTT. Its translation: CASSRQSWGPTDTQYF.

The CDR3 nucleotides are TGTGCCTGGAGTCGTCTTGTCGGGACAGGGGATAAGAACACTGAAGCTTTCTTT. Translating gives CAWSRLVGTGDKNTEAFF. This chain joins TRBV30 and TRBJ1-1; 10 nucleotides line up with TRBD1. CDR1 and CDR2 from the germline V gene are GTSNPN and SVGIG (reference sequence). The trim removed 2 bases at V and 1 base at J, leaving 13 bases unmatched. This CDR3 spans 18 amino acids.

This CDR3 reads CASSTSGDRDTQYF. CDR3 DNA sequence: TGTGCCAGCTCAACTAGCGGGGACCGGGATACGCAGTATTTT. The chain recombines TRBV18 with TRBJ2-3; 10 nucleotides agree with TRBD2. CDR1 and CDR2 from the germline V gene are KGHSH and LQKENI. The CDR3 length is 14 residues. The trim removed 5 bases at V and 6 bases at J, leaving 5 bases unmatched.

The chain has TRBV28 and TRBJ2-1, with TRBD1 matching over 8 bases. The ends lost 6 bases at V and 1 base at J; junction bases unmatched: 14. Per germline, CDR1 MDHEN and CDR2 SYDVKM. This CDR3 comprises 18 residues. CDR3 sequence: CASRQHLTGTGSYNEQFF. In DNA, the CDR3 is TGTGCCAGCAGACAACACCTAACAGGGACAGGTTCCTACAATGAGCAGTTCTTC. The variable domain in full, completed from reference TRBV28 and TRBJ2-1, reads DVKVTQSSRYLVKRTGEKVFLECVQDMDHENMFWYRQDPGLGLRLIYFSYDVKMKEKGDIPEGYSVSREKKERFSLILESASTNQTSMYLCASRQHLTGTGSYNEQFFGPGTRLTVL.

This clone occurred once. The chain couples TRBV7-3 to TRBJ2-1; TRBD2 aligns across 11 bases. The CDR3 runs to 16 residues. The germline CDR1 and CDR2 sequences are SGHTA and FQGTGA. After removal of 5 bases from V and 3 bases from J, the junction contained 6 bases not matched to a gene. CDR3 sequence: CASSELAGGYYNEQFF. CDR3 coding DNA: TGTGCCAGCAGCGAGCTAGCGGGGGGATACTACAATGAGCAGTTCTTC.

The chain couples TRBV7-2 to TRBJ1-1, with no clear D. CDR3 size: 16 residues. Germline CDR1 reads SGHTA; CDR2 reads FQGNSA. V shed 1 base and J shed 6 bases, with 18 bases lying between them. This CDR3 is CASSLVSGSGLSEAFF. The CDR3, as DNA: TGTGCCAGCAGCTTAGTGTCGGGGTCCGGCCTTTCTGAAGCTTTCTTT.

The V call is TRBV28, the J call TRBJ1-6; D gene uncertain. The CDR3 contains 15 residues. Trimming left V 7 bases short and J 5 bases short, with 15 bases between. The germline gives CDR1 MDHEN, CDR2 SYDVKM. The CDR3 loop is CASKGRTGNNSPLHF. As DNA, the CDR3 is TGTGCCAGCAAAGGGCGGACCGGGAATAATTCACCCCTCCACTTT.